The 8 T cell receptor beta chains below all came from one sample that was sequenced in a study of T cell repertoires in cytomegalovirus infection (dated by TCRdb to between 2018 and 2021). Sequencing was performed on an Illumina HiSeq 1500. TCRdb reworked the public reads: Q25 trimming with fastp, MiXCR clone assembly, productive beta chains retained. Duplicate CDR3 protein sequences are folded into a single record with the most common DNA and genes. This sample lists hundreds of thousands of distinct CDR3 sequences; approximately 40% were detected once. Of the sample, 2.5% to 3.5% is held by the ten largest clones. What was sequenced was PBMCs. These receptors were obtained from a human donor in good health (CMV status not recorded). Some clones in this sample may be carry-over from other donors' samples.

V usage is TRBV7-2 and J usage is TRBJ2-3; 9 bases match TRBD1. Germline CDR1 reads SGHTA; CDR2 reads FQGNSA. The CDR3 is 17 amino acids. Unmatched junction bases numbered 13, after V lost 9 bases and J lost 0 bases. CDR3 nucleotides: TGTGCCAGAAGCCTGCGGGACAGGGTATCTAGCACAGATACGCAGTATTTT. Its translation: CARSLRDRVSSTDTQYF.

Ten or more counts support this clonotype. The chain joins TRBV12-3 or TRBV12-4 to TRBJ2-4; D remains ambiguous. The CDR3 runs 12 residues. V dropped 0 bases and J dropped 3 bases, with 0 bases sitting between them. CDR3 loop: CASSLAKNIQYF. CDR3 sequence (DNA): TGTGCCAGCAGTTTAGCCAAAAACATTCAGTACTTC.

With respect to this clonotype: A clone one base away is much larger, so this may be a read error. CDR3 DNA sequence: TGTGCCAGCAGCCCAGGACAGGGAGAACAAGATACCCAGTACTTC. This sequence encodes CASSPGQGEQDTQYF. The J gene is TRBJ2-5, the V gene TRBV7-3; TRBD1 matches 8 bases. The CDR3 contains 15 residues. Germline CDR1 SGHTA, CDR2 FQGTGA.

This clonotype was seen more than once but under ten times. The V and J genes are TRBV7-2 and TRBJ2-3; D unclear. Trimming shortened V by 0 bases and J by 2 bases, and 9 bases separated the two germline ends. The germline V gene has CDR1 SGHTA and CDR2 FQGNSA. The CDR3 is made up of 15 amino acids. The CDR3 sequence: CASSLAFQLTDTQYF. The CDR3 DNA reads TGTGCCAGCAGCTTAGCCTTCCAGCTCACAGATACGCAGTATTTT.

This chain joins TRBV15 and TRBJ2-1, with 8 bases lining up with TRBD1. V shed 0 bases, J shed 8 bases, and the junction held 9 bases outside the gene matches. The CDR3 totals 16 residues. Germline CDR1 reads LNHNV; CDR2 reads YYDKDF (reference sequence). The CDR3 protein is CATSREGRGLVDEQFF. In DNA, the CDR3 is TGTGCCACCAGCAGAGAGGGCAGGGGGCTCGTGGATGAGCAGTTCTTC.

For this clonotype: The junction and the germline gene differ at one end; a read error may be behind it. The V call is TRBV27, the J call TRBJ1-6; a possible D gene is TRBD1 (6 bases). Germline CDR1 and CDR2: MNHEY and SMNVEV (reference sequence). The length of the CDR3 is 15 residues. CDR3 sequence reads: CASSLGQSYNSPLRF. In DNA, the CDR3 is TGTGCCAGCAGTTTGGGACAATCGTATAATTCACCCCTCCGCTTT.

This clonotype occurred a few times. The chain recombines TRBV12-3 or TRBV12-4 with TRBJ1-2, with D perhaps matching TRBD1 (5 bases). V gave up 10 bases and J gave up 10 bases, with 16 bases separating them. CDR3 length: 11 amino acids. The CDR3 loop is CANYYGGDYTF. DNA for the CDR3: TGTGCCAACTACTATGGAGGGGACTACACCTTC.

The chain employs TRBV2 and TRBJ2-2; 8 nucleotides align to TRBD2. Trimming took 6 bases from V and 4 from J; bases not matched to a gene: 7. This CDR3 comprises 15 residues. Germline V gives CDR1 SNHLY, CDR2 FYNNEI. DNA of the CDR3: TGTGCCAGCAGAGCGGGAGCATCGGGCACCGGGGAGCTGTTTTTT. Its translation is CASRAGASGTGELFF.